This TCR beta chain was documented in a study of vaccination effects on CD4 cells after COVID-19. Concerning this clone itself: Its antigen is still unknown.

Pools of viral peptides were used by the ViraFEST assay to expand antigen-specific CD4+ T cells ahead of sequencing. Culture proceeded for 9 to 11 days, and CD4+ T cells were then isolated. Nobody among the vaccine recipients had prior SARS-CoV-2 infection (nucleocapsid antibodies were negative). Cultivation was performed at two million PBMC per well with about 9 IU/ml IL-2 and roughly 9.9 ug/ml peptides added. Study findings and constraints: Convalescent patients in the study were few, and early post-infection timepoints were absent.

The CDR3 consists of 15 residues. CDR1 and CDR2 (germline): SGHRS, YFSETQ. The V segment lost 0 bases and the J segment 5 bases; nucleotides outside the gene matches: 5. The data were produced by immunoSEQ multiplex PCR, yet TCRdb's version contains in-frame clones alone and is incomplete. The sample contains tens of thousands of clones, roughly two thirds of which appear only once. This TCR derives from a human donor who received a COVID-19 vaccine. The sequences come from CD4+ T cells from PBMCs cultured with SARS-CoV-2 spike peptides, collected before COVID-19 vaccination. The chain combines TRBV5-1 with TRBJ1-2; 9 bases agree with TRBD1. The CDR3 nucleotides are TGCGCCAGCAGCTTGGGTGACAGGGGGATATATGGCTACACCTTC. It codes for CASSLGDRGIYGYTF.